This T cell receptor (beta chain) was recovered during a study of blood T cell repertoires in COVID-19. This CDR3 comprises 15 residues. Looked up from germline, CDR1 is MNHEY and CDR2 is SVGAGI. V was clipped by 0 bases and J by 10 bases, with 13 bases between them. The protocol was immunoSEQ multiplex PCR, while the TCRdb copy is restricted to in-frame clones and leaves out a portion. The data show some 41,000 clones, 80% to 90% seen once. The table lists this clone with a few counts. The rearrangement joins TRBV6-5 to TRBJ1-6; D perhaps matches TRBD1 (5 bases). This receptor was obtained from a man between 65 and 85 years old with active COVID-19. The specimen sequenced was peripheral blood. The CDR3 bases are TGTGCCAGCAGTTACTCGTTTCAGGGAGGCTCACCCCTCCACTTT. This sequence encodes CASSYSFQGGSPLHF.